The next 26 T cell receptor beta chains were all read from a single sample in a study of cytomegalovirus exposure and HLA in healthy donors. PCR amplification relied on 60 Vbeta primers (plus 13 Jbeta primers). Using immunoSEQ multiplex PCR, the repertoire was profiled, and TCRdb retains in-frame clones only, with some absent. The table shows 90,000 to 120,000 clones, with 82% occurring only once. Source material: PBMCs. These receptors were taken from a man aged 25-45 years in good health and CMV-seropositive.

In its sample, this clone was seen a few times. The rearrangement links TRBV29-1 to TRBJ2-5; D possibly corresponds to TRBD2 (7 bases). Trimming stripped 4 bases from V and 5 bases from J, with 20 bases between. The germline V gene has CDR1 SQVTM and CDR2 ANQGSEA. This CDR3 comprises 15 residues. The CDR3 sequence is CSVAGGLEFGETQYF. As DNA, the CDR3 is TGCAGCGTTGCCGGGGGGCTAGAATTCGGGGAGACCCAGTACTTC.

The chain carries TRBV6-5 and TRBJ1-1; a weak D match, TRBD1 (6 bases). CDR3 length: 13 residues. Germline assignment: CDR1 MNHEY and CDR2 SVGAGI. Between the trimmed V and J ends, which lost 5 bases and 4 bases, there was a span of 11 bases. CDR3 amino acids: CASSPQGFTEAFF. In DNA, the CDR3 is TGTGCCAGCAGTCCACAGGGTTTCACTGAAGCTTTCTTT.

The gene calls are TRBV7-9 and TRBJ1-1; no clear D. The V and J ends lost 5 bases and 1 base respectively, with 8 bases between them. The germline CDR1 and CDR2 sequences are SEHNR and FQNEAQ (reference sequence). The CDR3 sequence is 13 residues long. The CDR3 sequence: CASSVTANTEAFF. The DNA of the CDR3 is TGTGCCAGCAGCGTAACAGCGAACACTGAAGCTTTCTTT.

This chain uses TRBV25-1 with TRBJ1-1; perhaps TRBD1 as D (6 bases). Per germline, CDR1 MGHDK and CDR2 SYGVNS. Trimming cost V 1 base and J 8 bases, with 11 bases left between them. CDR3 length: 13 amino acids. CDR3 nucleotides: TGTGCCAGCAGTGAATCCCCGGGACAAGAAGCTTTCTTT. Translating gives CASSESPGQEAFF.

The genes are TRBV2 and TRBJ2-7, with TRBD1 matching over 10 bases. The CDR3 contains 13 residues. From germline, CDR1 is SNHLY and CDR2 FYNNEI. The trim removed 8 bases at V and 5 bases at J, leaving 6 bases unmatched. CDR3 amino acids: CASGQDRGDEQYF. CDR3 DNA: TGTGCCAGCGGCCAGGACAGGGGGGACGAGCAGTACTTC. Full variable domain (outside the CDR3, taken from reference TRBV2 and TRBJ2-7): EPEVTQTPSHQVTQMGQEVILRCVPISNHLYFYWYRQILGQKVEFLVSFYNNEISEKSEIFDDQFSVERPDGSNFTLKIRSTKLEDSAMYFCASGQDRGDEQYFGPGTRLTVT.

This chain uses TRBV10-3 with TRBJ2-1; TRBD2 aligns across 10 bases. The CDR3 is 15 residues long. Germline V CDR1 and CDR2: ENHRY, SYGVKD. J was trimmed by 3 bases and V by 3 bases; bases with no gene match: 2. CDR3 protein: CAISDQRGGYNEQFF. The CDR3, as DNA: TGTGCCATCAGTGACCAGCGGGGGGGCTACAATGAGCAGTTCTTC.

The chain couples TRBV27 to TRBJ1-1; D gene ambiguous. The CDR3 consists of 13 residues. CDR1 is MNHEY and CDR2 is SMNVEV in the germline V gene (reference sequence). Trimming pared 4 bases from V and 8 bases from J, leaving 14 bases between. The CDR3 reads CASSSPRDSEAFF. CDR3 nucleotide sequence: TGTGCCAGCAGTTCGCCCAGAGACTCCGAAGCTTTCTTT.

The chain carries TRBV6-5 and TRBJ2-2; D possibly corresponds to TRBD1 (6 bases). The CDR3 consists of 12 residues. Germline V CDR1 and CDR2: MNHEY, SVGAGI. V lost 10 bases to trimming and J lost 5 bases, with 11 bases between them. This CDR3 is CATWGTTGELFF. CDR3 DNA sequence: TGTGCCACCTGGGGGACAACCGGGGAGCTGTTTTTT.

This CDR3 reads CASFTGRNYNEQFF. The CDR3 DNA sequence: TGTGCCAGCTTCACGGGAAGAAACTACAATGAGCAGTTCTTC. This sequence joins TRBV6-5 and TRBJ2-1, with D possibly TRBD2 on 5 matching bases. Germline V gene data show CDR1 as MNHEY and CDR2 as SVGAGI. CDR3 length equals 14 residues. The V gene lost 8 bases and the J gene lost 3 bases, with 14 bases spanning the gap.

The chain has TRBV7-6 and TRBJ2-5; 7 bases are a match to TRBD2. V lost 5 bases and J lost 4; bases outside the gene matches: 7. This CDR3 has 14 residues. The germline gives CDR1 SGHVS, CDR2 FNYEAQ. The CDR3 DNA is TGTGCCAGCAGCCCCCGACTAGCCTTAGAGACCCAGTACTTC. Translated, it gives CASSPRLALETQYF.

The chain uses TRBV6-5 and TRBJ1-6; 8 nucleotides agree with TRBD1. The J segment lost 4 bases and the V segment lost 5 bases, leaving 4 bases of the junction unmatched. The length of the CDR3 is 15 residues. Looked up from germline, CDR1 is MNHEY and CDR2 is SVGAGI. This CDR3 reads CASSQQGGYNSPLHF. The CDR3 DNA reads TGTGCCAGCAGTCAACAGGGGGGATATAATTCACCCCTCCACTTT.

CDR3 sequence: CASSLNGLVGELFF. Written as DNA, the CDR3 is TGTGCCAGCAGTTTAAACGGACTGGTCGGGGAGCTGTTTTTT. The chain combines TRBV6-5 with TRBJ2-2; TRBD2 is a possible D gene (5 bases). Germline CDR1 reads MNHEY; CDR2 reads SVGAGI. The CDR3 spans 14 residues. V shed 4 bases and J shed 7 bases, with 13 bases lying between them.

The rearrangement uses TRBV4-1 and TRBJ1-3, with 10 bases that match TRBD1. Germline V gene sequence: CDR1 MGHRA, CDR2 YSYEKL. This CDR3 is built from 16 residues. The ends lost 1 base at V and 2 bases at J; junction bases unmatched: 2. The CDR3 loop is CASSQGQGAAGNTIYF. Written as DNA, the CDR3 is TGCGCCAGCAGCCAAGGACAGGGGGCGGCTGGAAACACCATATATTTT.

The genes are TRBV11-3 and TRBJ1-6, with a tentative D call TRBD1 (6 bases). The V end was cut by 4 bases, the J end by 6 bases, with 16 bases between. Germline CDR1 SGHNT, CDR2 YENEEA. The CDR3 runs 16 residues. The DNA for the CDR3 is TGTGCCAGCAGCTCCCGAGGTCCAGGGGCTAATTCACCCCTCCACTTT. Translated: CASSSRGPGANSPLHF.

The J gene is TRBJ1-1, the V gene TRBV27, with 7 bases matching TRBD1. Germline CDR1 MNHEY, CDR2 SMNVEV (reference sequence). This CDR3 has 15 residues. J was trimmed by 0 bases and V by 2 bases; bases with no gene match: 3. The CDR3 DNA sequence: TGTGCCAGCAGTTTAAGAGGGGGCTTGAACACTGAAGCTTTCTTT. Translated, it gives CASSLRGGLNTEAFF.

The CDR3 DNA sequence: TGTGCCAGCAGTTTATCAGGGACAGGGACCTACGAGCAGTACTTC. Translating gives CASSLSGTGTYEQYF. The chain combines TRBV27 with TRBJ2-7; 9 nucleotides align to TRBD1. V was clipped by 0 bases and J by 2 bases; unmatched bases: 2. The length of the CDR3 is 15 residues. Germline V gives CDR1 MNHEY, CDR2 SMNVEV (reference sequence).

This clone came up once. The V gene is TRBV6-1, the J gene TRBJ1-5, with D perhaps TRBD1 (5 bases). Per germline, CDR1 MNHNS and CDR2 SASEGT. The CDR3 is 15 amino acids. With 6 bases removed from V and 2 bases from J, the gap between germline ends came to 14 bases. The CDR3 is CASRSTGLGNQPQHF. Here the CDR3 DNA reads TGTGCCAGCAGGTCAACAGGATTGGGCAATCAGCCCCAGCATTTT.

There are a few counts of this clone. V and J are TRBV7-9 and TRBJ1-6, with 7 positions matching TRBD1. Germline trimming cut 1 base from V and 7 bases from J; bases unmatched to any gene: 1. This CDR3 comprises 14 residues. Germline V gene data show CDR1 as SEHNR and CDR2 as FQNEAQ (reference sequence). The DNA of the CDR3 is TGTGCCAGCAGCTTAGGGACAGGCAATTCACCCCTCCACTTT. Translating it yields CASSLGTGNSPLHF.

The table lists this clone with a few counts. This chain uses TRBV7-8 with TRBJ1-1; D is undetermined. This CDR3 contains 15 residues. V was trimmed by 5 bases and J by 0 bases, leaving 13 bases between them. The V gene's germline CDR1 is SGHVS and CDR2 FQNEAQ. The CDR3 nucleotides are TGTGCCAGCAGCCCCCGCCCAAGCATGAACACTGAAGCTTTCTTT. Translated, it gives CASSPRPSMNTEAFF. The full variable domain, its missing parts supplied by reference TRBV7-8 and TRBJ1-1, is GAGVSQSPRYKVAKRGQDVALRCDPISGHVSLFWYQQALGQGPEFLTYFQNEAQLDKSGLPSDRFFAERPEGSVSTLKIQRTQQEDSAVYLCASSPRPSMNTEAFFGQGTRLTVV.

In this sample, this clone turned up a few times. The chain carries TRBV27 and TRBJ1-1; 7 bases fit TRBD1. The junction had 12 bases not matched to a gene; V was cut back by 5 bases and J by 0 bases. CDR1 MNHEY and CDR2 SMNVEV come from the germline V gene (reference sequence). The CDR3 is 17 residues long. CDR3 nucleotide sequence: TGTGCCAGCAGTGCCCTCGGGACAGTAAACTTGAACACTGAAGCTTTCTTT. This gives the protein CASSALGTVNLNTEAFF.

This rearrangement joins TRBV6-5 to TRBJ1-5; perhaps TRBD1 as D (5 bases). The CDR3 extends over 15 amino acids. Germline V gene lookup returns CDR1 MNHEY and CDR2 SVGAGI. Trimming took off 6 bases at V and 4 bases at J, with 16 bases between the two ends. The CDR3 sequence: CASSRGEGWNQPQHF. The CDR3 nucleotides are TGTGCCAGCAGCCGAGGGGAGGGGTGGAATCAGCCCCAGCATTTT.

This chain connects TRBV7-6 to TRBJ1-1; 9 nucleotides align to TRBD1. The CDR3 spans 14 residues. The germline V gene encodes CDR1 SGHVS and CDR2 FNYEAQ. After removal of 4 bases from V and 11 bases from J, the junction contained 11 bases not matched to a gene. The CDR3 is CASSSSGTGGTAFF. The CDR3 DNA is TGTGCCAGCAGCTCTTCGGGTACAGGGGGCACGGCTTTCTTT.

This chain joins TRBV7-8 and TRBJ2-3, with a tentative D call TRBD1 (5 bases). V was pared by 0 bases and J by 4 bases, with 8 bases between. From germline, CDR1 is SGHVS and CDR2 FQNEAQ. CDR3 length equals 14 residues. The CDR3 DNA is TGTGCCAGCAGCTTAGCAGCCAGGGCAGATACGCAGTATTTT. Its protein is CASSLAARADTQYF.

This clone has only a few counts. This chain joins TRBV5-1 and TRBJ1-5, with 8 bases aligning to TRBD1. The CDR3 spans 15 residues. Looked up from germline, CDR1 is SGHRS and CDR2 is YFSETQ. V shed 0 bases, J shed 6 bases, and the junction held 5 bases outside the gene matches. The CDR3 loop reads CASSLGGQASQPQHF. The CDR3 region has the DNA TGCGCCAGCAGCTTGGGGGGACAGGCGAGTCAGCCCCAGCATTTT.

This chain joins TRBV7-6 and TRBJ2-7, with 8 bases lining up with TRBD1. Per the germline V gene, CDR1 is SGHVS and CDR2 is FNYEAQ. CDR3 length equals 13 residues. Losses at the gene ends were 5 bases for V and 5 bases for J; bases not matched to a gene: 5. The CDR3 DNA follows: TGTGCCAGCAGCACATGGACAGGGAACGAGCAGTACTTC. Translating it yields CASSTWTGNEQYF. Full variable domain (rest looked up from reference TRBV7-6 and TRBJ2-7): GAGVSQSPRYKVTKRGQDVALRCDPISGHVSLYWYRQALGQGPEFLTYFNYEAQQDKSGLPNDRFSAERPEGSISTLTIQRTEQRDSAMYRCASSTWTGNEQYFGPGTRLTVT.

The chain carries TRBV7-9 and TRBJ2-7; 8 bases are shared with TRBD1. The CDR3 totals 15 residues. Germline lookup yields CDR1 SEHNR and CDR2 FQNEAQ (reference sequence). The J segment lost 3 bases and the V segment lost 3 bases, leaving 7 bases of the junction unmatched. CDR3 nucleotide sequence: TGTGCCAGCAGCTTTGGACAGGGAGGTTACTACGAGCAGTACTTC. It translates to CASSFGQGGYYEQYF.